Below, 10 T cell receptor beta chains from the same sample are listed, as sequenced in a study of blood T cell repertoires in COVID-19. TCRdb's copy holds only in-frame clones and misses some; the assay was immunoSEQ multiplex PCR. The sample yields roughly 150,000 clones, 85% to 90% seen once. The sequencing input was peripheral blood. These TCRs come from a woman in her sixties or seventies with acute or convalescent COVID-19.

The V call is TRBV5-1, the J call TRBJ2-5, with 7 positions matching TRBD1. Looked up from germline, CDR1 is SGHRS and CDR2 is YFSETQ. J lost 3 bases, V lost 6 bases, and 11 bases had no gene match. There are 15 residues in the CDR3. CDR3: CASTVDRPRKETQYF. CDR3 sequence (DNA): TGCGCCAGCACCGTGGACAGGCCCCGCAAAGAGACCCAGTACTTC.

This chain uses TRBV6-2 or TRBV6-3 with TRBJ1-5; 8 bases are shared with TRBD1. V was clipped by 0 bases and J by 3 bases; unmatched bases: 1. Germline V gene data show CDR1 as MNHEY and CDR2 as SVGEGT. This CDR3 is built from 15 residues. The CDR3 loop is CASSYSGQDNQPQHF. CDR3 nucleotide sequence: TGTGCCAGCAGTTACTCGGGACAGGACAATCAGCCCCAGCATTTT.

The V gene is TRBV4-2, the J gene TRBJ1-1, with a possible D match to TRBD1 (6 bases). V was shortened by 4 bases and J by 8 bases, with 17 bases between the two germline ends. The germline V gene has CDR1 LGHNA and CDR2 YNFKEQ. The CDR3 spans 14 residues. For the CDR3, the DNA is TGTGCCAGCAGCCGGGACAAGAACGGGCTGGAAGCTTTCTTT. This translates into CASSRDKNGLEAFF.

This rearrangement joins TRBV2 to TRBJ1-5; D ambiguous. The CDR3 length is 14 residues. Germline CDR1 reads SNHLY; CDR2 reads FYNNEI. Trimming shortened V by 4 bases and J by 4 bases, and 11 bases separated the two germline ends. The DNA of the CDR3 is TGTGCCAGCAGTGTAGTACTAGGGAATCAGCCCCAGCATTTT. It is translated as CASSVVLGNQPQHF.

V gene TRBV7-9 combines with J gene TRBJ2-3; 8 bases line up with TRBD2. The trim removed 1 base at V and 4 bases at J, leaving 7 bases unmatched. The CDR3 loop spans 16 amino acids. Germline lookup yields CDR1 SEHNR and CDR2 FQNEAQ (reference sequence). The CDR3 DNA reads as TGTGCCAGCAGCTTAGGTACAGCGGGAGTCCCAGATACGCAGTATTTT. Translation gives CASSLGTAGVPDTQYF.

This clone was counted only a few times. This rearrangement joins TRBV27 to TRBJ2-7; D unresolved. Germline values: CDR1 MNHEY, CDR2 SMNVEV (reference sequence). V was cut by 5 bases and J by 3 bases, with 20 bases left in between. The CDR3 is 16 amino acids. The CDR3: CASSVSGSHPRYEQYF. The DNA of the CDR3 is TGTGCCAGCAGTGTGTCAGGTTCCCACCCCCGCTACGAGCAGTACTTC.

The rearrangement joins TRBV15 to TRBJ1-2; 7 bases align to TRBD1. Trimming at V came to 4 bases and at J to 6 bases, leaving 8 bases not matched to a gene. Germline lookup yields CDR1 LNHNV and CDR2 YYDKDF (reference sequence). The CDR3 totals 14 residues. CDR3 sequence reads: CATSKIGGADGYTF. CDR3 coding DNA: TGTGCCACCAGCAAAATAGGGGGCGCGGATGGCTACACCTTC. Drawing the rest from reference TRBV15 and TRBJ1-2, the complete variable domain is DAMVIQNPRYQVTQFGKPVTLSCSQTLNHNVMYWYQQKSSQAPKLLFHYYDKDFNNEADTPDNFQSRRPNTSFCFLDIRSPGLGDTAMYLCATSKIGGADGYTFGSGTRLTVV.

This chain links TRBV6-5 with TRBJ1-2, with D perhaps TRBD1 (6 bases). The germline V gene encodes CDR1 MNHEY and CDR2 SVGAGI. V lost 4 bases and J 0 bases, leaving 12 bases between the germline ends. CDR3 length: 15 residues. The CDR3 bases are TGTGCCAGCAGTTTCCAGACAGGAGCTAACTATGGCTACACCTTC. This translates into CASSFQTGANYGYTF.

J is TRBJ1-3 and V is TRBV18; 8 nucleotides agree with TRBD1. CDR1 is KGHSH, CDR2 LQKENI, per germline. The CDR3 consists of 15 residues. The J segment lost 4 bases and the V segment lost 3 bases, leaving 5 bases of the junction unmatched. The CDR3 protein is CASSPPDRVGNTIYF. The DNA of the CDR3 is TGTGCCAGCTCACCCCCGGACAGGGTGGGAAACACCATATATTTT. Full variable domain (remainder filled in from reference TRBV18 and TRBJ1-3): NAGVMQNPRHLVRRRGQEARLRCSPMKGHSHVYWYRQLPEEGLKFMVYLQKENIIDESGMPKERFSAEFPKEGPSILRIQQVVRGDSAAYFCASSPPDRVGNTIYFGEGSWLTVV.

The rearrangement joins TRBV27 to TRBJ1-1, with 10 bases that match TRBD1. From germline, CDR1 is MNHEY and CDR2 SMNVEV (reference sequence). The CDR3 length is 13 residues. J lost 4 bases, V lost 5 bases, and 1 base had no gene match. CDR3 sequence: CASSGQGVTEAFF. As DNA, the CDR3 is TGTGCCAGCAGTGGACAGGGGGTCACTGAAGCTTTCTTT.